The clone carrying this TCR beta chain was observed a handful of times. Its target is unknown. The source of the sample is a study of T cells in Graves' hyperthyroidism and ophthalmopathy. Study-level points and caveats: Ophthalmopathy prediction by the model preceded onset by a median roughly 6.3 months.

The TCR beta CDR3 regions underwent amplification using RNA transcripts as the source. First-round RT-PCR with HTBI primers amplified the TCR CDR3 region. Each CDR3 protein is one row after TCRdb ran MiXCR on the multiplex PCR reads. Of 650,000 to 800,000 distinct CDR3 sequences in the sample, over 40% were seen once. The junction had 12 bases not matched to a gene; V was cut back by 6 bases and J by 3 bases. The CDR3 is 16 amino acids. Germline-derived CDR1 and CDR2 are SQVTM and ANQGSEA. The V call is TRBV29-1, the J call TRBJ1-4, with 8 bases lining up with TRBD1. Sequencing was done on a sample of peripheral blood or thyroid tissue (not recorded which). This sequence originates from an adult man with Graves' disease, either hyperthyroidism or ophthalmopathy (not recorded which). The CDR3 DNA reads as TGCAGCGTGAATGGGCAGGGGGCACTGGCTAATGAAAAACTGTTTTTT. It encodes CSVNGQGALANEKLFF.